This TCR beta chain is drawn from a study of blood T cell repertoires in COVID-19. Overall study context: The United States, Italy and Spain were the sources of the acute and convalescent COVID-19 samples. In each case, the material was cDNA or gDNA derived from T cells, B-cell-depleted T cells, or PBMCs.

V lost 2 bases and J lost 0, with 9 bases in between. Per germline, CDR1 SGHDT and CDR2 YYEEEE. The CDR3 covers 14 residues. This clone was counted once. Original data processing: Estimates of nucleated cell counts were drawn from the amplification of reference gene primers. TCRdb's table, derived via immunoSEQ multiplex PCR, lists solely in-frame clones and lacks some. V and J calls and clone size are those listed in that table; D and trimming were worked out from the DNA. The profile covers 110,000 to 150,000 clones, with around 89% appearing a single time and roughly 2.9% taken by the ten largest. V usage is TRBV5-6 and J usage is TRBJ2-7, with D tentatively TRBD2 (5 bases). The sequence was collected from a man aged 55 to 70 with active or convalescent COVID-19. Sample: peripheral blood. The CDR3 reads CASSLRTVSYEQYF. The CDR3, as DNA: TGTGCCAGCAGCTTAAGGACTGTCTCCTACGAGCAGTACTTC. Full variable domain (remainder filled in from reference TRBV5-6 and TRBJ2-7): DAGVTQSPTHLIKTRGQQVTLRCSPKSGHDTVSWYQQALGQGPQFIFQYYEEEERQRGNFPDRFSGHQFPNYSSELNVNALLLGDSALYLCASSLRTVSYEQYFGPGTRLTVT.